These 9 T cell receptor beta chains were sequenced from one sample in a study of post-analysis software for immune sequencing data. Overall study results and limits: Patients had higher frequencies than controls of a handful of TRBV segments, including TRBV5-6, TRBV5-1 and TRBV20-1.

Their specific antigens are unknown. Built from TCR beta cDNA, the libraries had unique molecular identifiers in them. One entry per CDR3 protein results from TCRdb running MiXCR on the PCR reads. The sample consists of hundreds of thousands of distinct CDR3 sequences, approximately 30% of them appearing once. Sequences were obtained from blood. These TCRs come from a girl aged 10 to 17 with multiple sclerosis.

V usage is TRBV5-1 and J usage is TRBJ2-3; TRBD1 or TRBD2 may be the D gene (6 bases each). The CDR3 sequence is 14 residues long. Per the germline V gene, CDR1 is SGHRS and CDR2 is YFSETQ. V was trimmed by 6 bases and J by 4 bases, leaving 15 bases between them. The CDR3 DNA follows: TGCGCCAGCACGGAGAGGGGGGCCGCAGATACGCAGTATTTT. It yields the protein CASTERGAADTQYF.

This clonotype was seen a handful of times. V is TRBV20-1 and J is TRBJ1-6; TRBD1 is a possible D gene (6 bases). CDR3 size: 15 residues. Germline values: CDR1 DFQATT, CDR2 SNEGSKA (reference sequence). The germline V and J ends were trimmed by 6 bases and 8 bases, with 20 bases remaining between them. The DNA of the CDR3 is TGCAGTGCCTCGCGGGGACCAGGGGTTGATTCACCCCTCCACTTT. Its translation: CSASRGPGVDSPLHF.

This rearrangement joins TRBV7-9 to TRBJ2-5; D is perhaps TRBD1 (5 bases). V lost 3 bases and J 1 base, leaving 12 bases between the germline ends. Germline assignment: CDR1 SEHNR and CDR2 FQNEAQ (reference sequence). There are 15 residues in the CDR3. The CDR3 DNA follows: TGTGCCAGCAGCTTCAGGGCAGGCGGCCAAGAGACCCAGTACTTC. Protein sequence: CASSFRAGGQETQYF.

This clonotype was seen more than once but under ten times. V is TRBV6-2 or TRBV6-3 and J is TRBJ2-5; D remains unclear. The CDR3 spans 16 residues. Trimming shortened V by 6 bases and J by 3 bases, and 20 bases separated the two germline ends. Germline CDR1 is MNHEY and CDR2 is SVGEGT. The CDR3 DNA reads as TGTGCCAGCAGATCCCCGTGGACGGCAGTGAAAGAGACCCAGTACTTC. Residues: CASRSPWTAVKETQYF.

The rearrangement links TRBV24-1 to TRBJ1-2; D is possibly TRBD1 (5 bases). This CDR3 has 14 amino acids. V was shortened by 4 bases and J by 2 bases, with 10 bases between the two germline ends. Looked up from germline, CDR1 is KGHDR and CDR2 is SFDVKD. The CDR3 loop is CATSEQGANYGYTF. In DNA, the CDR3 is TGTGCCACCAGTGAGCAGGGTGCGAACTATGGCTACACCTTC.

The chain uses TRBV11-2 and TRBJ2-1; D may be TRBD1 (5 bases). V dropped 7 bases and J dropped 0 bases, with 16 bases sitting between them. CDR3 length equals 16 residues. Per germline, CDR1 SGHAT and CDR2 FQNNGV. CDR3 DNA sequence: TGTGCCAGCACCAGGGCGCCGGCCTACTCCTACAATGAGCAGTTCTTC. Protein sequence: CASTRAPAYSYNEQFF.

This clonotype appeared a few times. CDR3 in amino acids: CASIPDRGNSPLHF. CDR3 DNA sequence: TGTGCCAGCATCCCGGACAGGGGCAATTCACCCCTCCACTTT. The V gene is TRBV7-2, the J gene TRBJ1-6; TRBD1 agrees at 9 bases. The CDR3 covers 14 residues. The trim removed 7 bases at V and 7 bases at J, leaving 5 bases unmatched. Germline V CDR1 and CDR2: SGHTA, FQGNSA.

This clonotype was seen a handful of times. The chain recombines TRBV21-1 with TRBJ2-3. TRBV21-1 is tagged as a pseudogene. The CDR3 consists of 15 residues. DNA for the CDR3: TGTGCCAGCAGCAAAGTCGGGTTTAGCACAGATACGCAGTATTTT. The encoded protein is CASSKVGFSTDTQYF.

The chain links TRBV9 to TRBJ2-1, with D unresolved. This CDR3 has 14 amino acids. Germline V gene sequence: CDR1 SGDLS, CDR2 YYNGEE. The V gene lost 0 bases and the J gene lost 7 bases, with 11 bases spanning the gap. Here the CDR3 DNA reads TGTGCCAGCAGCGTAGTTAAGTCGAGGAATGAGCAGTTCTTC. Protein sequence: CASSVVKSRNEQFF.